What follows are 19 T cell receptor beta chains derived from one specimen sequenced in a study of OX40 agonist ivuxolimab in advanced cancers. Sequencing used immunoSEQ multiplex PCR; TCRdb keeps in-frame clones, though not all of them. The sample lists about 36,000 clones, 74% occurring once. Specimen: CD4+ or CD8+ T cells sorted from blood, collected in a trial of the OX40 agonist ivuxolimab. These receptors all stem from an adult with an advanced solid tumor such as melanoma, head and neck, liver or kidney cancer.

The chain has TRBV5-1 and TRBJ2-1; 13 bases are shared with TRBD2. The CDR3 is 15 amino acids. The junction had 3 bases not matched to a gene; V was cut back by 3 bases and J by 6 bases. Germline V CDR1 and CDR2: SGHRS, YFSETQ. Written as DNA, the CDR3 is TGCGCCAGCAGCTGGGGACTAGCGGGGCGCAATGAGCAGTTCTTC. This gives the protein CASSWGLAGRNEQFF.

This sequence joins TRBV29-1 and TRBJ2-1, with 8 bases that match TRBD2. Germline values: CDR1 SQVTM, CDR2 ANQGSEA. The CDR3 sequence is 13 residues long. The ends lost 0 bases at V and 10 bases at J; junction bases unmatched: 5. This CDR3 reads CSVEEPASGEQFF. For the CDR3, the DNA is TGCAGCGTTGAAGAACCGGCTAGCGGGGAGCAGTTCTTC.

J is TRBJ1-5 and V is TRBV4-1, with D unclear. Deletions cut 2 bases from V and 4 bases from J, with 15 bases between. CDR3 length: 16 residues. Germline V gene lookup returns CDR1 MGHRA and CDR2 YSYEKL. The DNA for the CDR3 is TGCGCCAGCAGCCAACCGACGGTGGGATCTAATCAGCCCCAGCATTTT. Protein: CASSQPTVGSNQPQHF.

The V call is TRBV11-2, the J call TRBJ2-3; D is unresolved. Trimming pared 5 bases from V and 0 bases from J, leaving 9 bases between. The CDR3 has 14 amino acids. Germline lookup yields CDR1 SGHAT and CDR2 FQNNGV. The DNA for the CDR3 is TGTGCCAGCAGCAAAATGGGGAGCACAGATACGCAGTATTTT. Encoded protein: CASSKMGSTDTQYF.

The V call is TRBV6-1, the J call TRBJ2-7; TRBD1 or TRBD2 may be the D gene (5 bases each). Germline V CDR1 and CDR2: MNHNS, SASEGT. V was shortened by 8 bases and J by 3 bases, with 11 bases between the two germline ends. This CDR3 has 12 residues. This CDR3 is CASDRDGYEQYF. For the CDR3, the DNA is TGTGCCAGCGACCGGGACGGCTACGAGCAGTACTTC.

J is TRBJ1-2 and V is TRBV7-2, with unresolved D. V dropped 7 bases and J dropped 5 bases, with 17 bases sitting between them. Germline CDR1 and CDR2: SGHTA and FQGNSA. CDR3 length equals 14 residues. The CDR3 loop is CASTYTPDLYGYTF. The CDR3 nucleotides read TGTGCCAGCACCTATACTCCTGACTTATATGGCTACACCTTC.

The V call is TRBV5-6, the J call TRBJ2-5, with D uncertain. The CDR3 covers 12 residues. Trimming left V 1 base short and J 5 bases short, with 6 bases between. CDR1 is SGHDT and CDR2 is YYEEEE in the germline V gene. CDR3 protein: CASSLWRETQYF. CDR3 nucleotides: TGTGCCAGCAGCTTGTGGCGGGAGACCCAGTACTTC.

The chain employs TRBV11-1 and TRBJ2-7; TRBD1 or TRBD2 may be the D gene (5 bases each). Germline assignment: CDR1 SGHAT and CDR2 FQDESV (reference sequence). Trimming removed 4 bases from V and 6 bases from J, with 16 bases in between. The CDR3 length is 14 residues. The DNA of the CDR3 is TGTGCCAGCAGCTCTGGGACGGCCGTCCGCGAGCAGTACTTC. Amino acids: CASSSGTAVREQYF.

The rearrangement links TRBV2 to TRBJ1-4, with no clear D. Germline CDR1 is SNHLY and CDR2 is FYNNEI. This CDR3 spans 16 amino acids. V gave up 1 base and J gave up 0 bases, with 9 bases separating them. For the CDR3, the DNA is TGTGCCAGCAGTGAAGTCAGGACGTCAACTAATGAAAAACTGTTTTTT. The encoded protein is CASSEVRTSTNEKLFF.

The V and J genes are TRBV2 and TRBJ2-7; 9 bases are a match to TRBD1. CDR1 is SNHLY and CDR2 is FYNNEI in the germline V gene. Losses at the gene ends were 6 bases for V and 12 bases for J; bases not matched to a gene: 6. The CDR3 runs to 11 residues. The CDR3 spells CASSRDREPYF. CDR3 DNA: TGTGCCAGCAGCCGGGACAGGGAACCGTACTTC.

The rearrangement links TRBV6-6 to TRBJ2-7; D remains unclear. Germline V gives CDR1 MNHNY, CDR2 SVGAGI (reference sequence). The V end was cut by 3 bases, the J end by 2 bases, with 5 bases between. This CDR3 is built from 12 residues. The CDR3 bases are TGTGCCAGCAGTTATGTTCCCTACGAGCAGTACTTC. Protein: CASSYVPYEQYF.

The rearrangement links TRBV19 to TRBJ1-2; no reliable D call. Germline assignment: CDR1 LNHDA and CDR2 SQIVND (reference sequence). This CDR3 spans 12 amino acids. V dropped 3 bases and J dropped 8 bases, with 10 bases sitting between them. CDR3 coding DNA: TGTGCCAGTAGTATTCAAGGCGGAGGCTACACCTTC. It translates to CASSIQGGGYTF. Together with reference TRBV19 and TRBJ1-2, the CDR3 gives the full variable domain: DGGITQSPKYLFRKEGQNVTLSCEQNLNHDAMYWYRQDPGQGLRLIYYSQIVNDFQKGDIAEGYSVSREKKESFPLTVTSAQKNPTAFYLCASSIQGGGYTFGSGTRLTVV.

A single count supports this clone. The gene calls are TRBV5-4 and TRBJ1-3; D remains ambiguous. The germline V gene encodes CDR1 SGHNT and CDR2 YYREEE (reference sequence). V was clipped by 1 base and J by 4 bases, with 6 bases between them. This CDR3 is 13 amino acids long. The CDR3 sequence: CASSLLEGNTIYF. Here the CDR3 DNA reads TGTGCCAGCAGCTTGTTGGAGGGAAACACCATATATTTT. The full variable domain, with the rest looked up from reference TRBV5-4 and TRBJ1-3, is ETGVTQSPTHLIKTRGQQVTLRCSSQSGHNTVSWYQQALGQGPQFIFQYYREEENGRGNFPPRFSGLQFPNYSSELNVNALELDDSALYLCASSLLEGNTIYFGEGSWLTVV.

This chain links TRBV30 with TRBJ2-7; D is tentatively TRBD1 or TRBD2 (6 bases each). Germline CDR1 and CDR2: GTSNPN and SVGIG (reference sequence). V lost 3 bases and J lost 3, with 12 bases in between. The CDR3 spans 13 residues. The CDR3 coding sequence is TGTGCCTGGAGCGTAGGGGGGATCTACGAGCAGTACTTC. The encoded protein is CAWSVGGIYEQYF. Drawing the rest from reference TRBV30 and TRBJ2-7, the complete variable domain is SQTIHQWPATLVQPVGSPLSLECTVEGTSNPNLYWYRQAAGRGLQLLFYSVGIGQISSEVPQNLSASRPQDRQFILSSKKLLLSDSGFYLCAWSVGGIYEQYFGPGTRLTVT.

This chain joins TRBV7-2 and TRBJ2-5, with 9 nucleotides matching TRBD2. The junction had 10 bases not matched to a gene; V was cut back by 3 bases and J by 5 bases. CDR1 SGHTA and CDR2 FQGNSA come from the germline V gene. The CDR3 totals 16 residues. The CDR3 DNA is TGTGCCAGCAGCTTCCCTGGACTAGCGCCAGGGGAGACCCAGTACTTC. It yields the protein CASSFPGLAPGETQYF.

CDR3 region: CASSQEGGGARETQYF. The CDR3 DNA reads TGTGCCAGCAGCCAAGAAGGCGGGGGGGCCCGGGAGACCCAGTACTTC. The chain carries TRBV4-2 and TRBJ2-5; 9 nucleotides agree with TRBD2. CDR3 length equals 16 residues. The germline CDR1 and CDR2 sequences are LGHNA and YNFKEQ. V was pared by 0 bases and J by 5 bases, with 7 bases of the junction left unmatched.

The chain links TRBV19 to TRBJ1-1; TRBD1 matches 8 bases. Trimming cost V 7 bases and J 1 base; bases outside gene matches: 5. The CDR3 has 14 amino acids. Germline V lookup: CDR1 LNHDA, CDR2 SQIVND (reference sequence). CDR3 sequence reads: CASTPTGANTEAFF. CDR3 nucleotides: TGTGCCAGTACTCCGACAGGGGCGAACACTGAAGCTTTCTTT. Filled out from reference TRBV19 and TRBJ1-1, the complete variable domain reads DGGITQSPKYLFRKEGQNVTLSCEQNLNHDAMYWYRQDPGQGLRLIYYSQIVNDFQKGDIAEGYSVSREKKESFPLTVTSAQKNPTAFYLCASTPTGANTEAFFGQGTRLTVV.

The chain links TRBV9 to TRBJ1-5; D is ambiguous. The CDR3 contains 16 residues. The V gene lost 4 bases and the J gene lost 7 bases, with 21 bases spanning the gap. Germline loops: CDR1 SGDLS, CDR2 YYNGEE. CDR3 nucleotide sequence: TGTGCCAGCAGCCCAACCGCCGCGGGGAGTGGGCAGCCCCAGCATTTT. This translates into CASSPTAAGSGQPQHF.

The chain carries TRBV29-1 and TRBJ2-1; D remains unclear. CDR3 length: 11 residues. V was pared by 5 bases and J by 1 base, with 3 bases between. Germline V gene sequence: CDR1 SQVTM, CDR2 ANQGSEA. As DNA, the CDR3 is TGCAGCGTTAATTCCTACAATGAGCAGTTCTTC. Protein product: CSVNSYNEQFF.